The 29 T cell receptor beta chains below all came from one sample that was sequenced in a study of blood T cell repertoires in COVID-19. Sequencing was performed with immunoSEQ multiplex PCR; in TCRdb, only in-frame clones are kept and a portion is missing. This table has around 200,000 clones, about 85% appearing once. Sample: peripheral blood. These receptors were obtained from a person aged 70 to 85 with COVID-19, enrolled during active disease.

The rearrangement uses TRBV29-1 and TRBJ2-3; a weak D match, TRBD1 (6 bases). From germline, CDR1 is SQVTM and CDR2 ANQGSEA. This CDR3 spans 14 amino acids. V lost 7 bases to trimming and J lost 2 bases, with 16 bases between them. The CDR3 nucleotides read TGCAGCGCTTTCCAGGGGTCCCCCACAGATACGCAGTATTTT. Its protein product is CSAFQGSPTDTQYF.

The V call is TRBV3-1 (or the pseudogene TRBV3-2), the J call TRBJ2-3, with TRBD2 identical over 8 bases. This CDR3 contains 17 residues. The V and J ends lost 0 bases and 4 bases, in that order; junction bases with no gene match: 9. CDR1 and CDR2 (germline): LGHDT, YNNKEL (reference sequence). The CDR3 loop reads CASSQDRTGGPADTQYF. CDR3 DNA: TGTGCCAGCAGCCAAGATAGAACGGGGGGGCCGGCAGATACGCAGTATTTT.

This chain joins TRBV5-1 and TRBJ2-5, with a tentative D call TRBD1 (6 bases). The CDR3 is 14 amino acids. Trimming took off 4 bases at V and 5 bases at J, with 15 bases between the two ends. Germline-derived CDR1 and CDR2 are SGHRS and YFSETQ. The CDR3 here is CASSPDRSVETQYF. The DNA for the CDR3 is TGCGCCAGCAGCCCAGACAGGTCTGTGGAGACCCAGTACTTC.

This clone has more than one count but fewer than ten. The CDR3: CASSLGLGGHNQPQHF. In DNA form, the CDR3 reads TGTGCCAGCAGCTTAGGCCTGGGAGGGCACAATCAGCCCCAGCATTTT. V gene TRBV13 combines with J gene TRBJ1-5; unclear D gene. This CDR3 spans 16 amino acids. Germline-derived CDR1 and CDR2 are PRHDT and FYEKMQ (reference sequence). V was shortened by 0 bases and J by 3 bases, with 12 bases between the two germline ends.

This clone appeared a few times. The gene calls are TRBV7-9 and TRBJ2-7, with unresolved D. There are 15 residues in the CDR3. Trimming left V 5 bases short and J 2 bases short, with 16 bases between. The germline CDR1 and CDR2 sequences are SEHNR and FQNEAQ (reference sequence). CDR3 bases: TGTGCCAGCAGCCCCCGTCTCGGTCTGCCCTACGAGCAGTACTTC. This codes for CASSPRLGLPYEQYF.

The V gene is TRBV19, the J gene TRBJ2-7; a possible D gene is TRBD2 (7 bases). The CDR3 covers 13 residues. The V end lost 5 bases, the J end lost 6 bases, and 14 bases lay between the germline ends. CDR1 is LNHDA, CDR2 SQIVND, per germline (reference sequence). The DNA for the CDR3 is TGTGCCAGTAGTGAACACAGGGAGGGCGAGCAGTACTTC. This sequence encodes CASSEHREGEQYF.

The gene calls are TRBV7-2 and TRBJ2-1, with 12 bases matching TRBD2. This CDR3 contains 17 residues. CDR1 and CDR2 from the germline V gene are SGHTA and FQGNSA. V shed 0 bases, J shed 3 bases, and the junction held 3 bases outside the gene matches. CDR3 in amino acids: CASSLAASGGVYNEQFF. In DNA form, the CDR3 reads TGTGCCAGCAGCTTAGCGGCTAGCGGGGGGGTCTACAATGAGCAGTTCTTC.

This clone turned up a few times. V and J are TRBV5-1 and TRBJ1-3; no reliable D call. The V gene lost 4 bases and the J gene lost 2 bases, with 13 bases spanning the gap. CDR1 is SGHRS, CDR2 YFSETQ, per germline. CDR3 length: 15 residues. The CDR3 reads CASSPTRGTGNTIYF. The CDR3 DNA reads as TGCGCCAGCAGCCCGACCAGAGGGACTGGAAACACCATATATTTT. Using reference TRBV5-1 and TRBJ1-3 for the parts outside the CDR3, the full variable domain is KAGVTQTPRYLIKTRGQQVTLSCSPISGHRSVSWYQQTPGQGLQFLFEYFSETQRNKGNFPGRFSGRQFSNSRSEMNVSTLELGDSALYLCASSPTRGTGNTIYFGEGSWLTVV.

J is TRBJ1-6 and V is TRBV11-2; 7 bases are a match to TRBD1. CDR1 and CDR2 from the germline V gene are SGHAT and FQNNGV. V shed 5 bases and J 3 bases; nucleotides not matched to a gene: 4. The CDR3 is 15 residues long. CDR3 region: CASSPGQIYNSPLHF. As DNA, the CDR3 is TGTGCCAGCAGCCCGGGACAGATCTATAATTCACCCCTCCACTTT.

The chain is built from TRBV7-2 and TRBJ1-4; maybe TRBD1 (5 bases). Between the trimmed V and J ends, which lost 2 bases and 2 bases, there was a span of 9 bases. The CDR3 is 15 amino acids. Germline CDR1 SGHTA, CDR2 FQGNSA. The CDR3: CASSLSTVTNEKLFF. The CDR3 nucleotides read TGTGCCAGCAGCTTATCGACAGTCACTAATGAAAAACTGTTTTTT.

V usage is TRBV5-5 and J usage is TRBJ1-5, with 8 bases aligning to TRBD1. In germline, CDR1 is SGHKS, CDR2 YYEKEE (reference sequence). The V and J ends lost 4 bases and 0 bases, in that order; junction bases with no gene match: 3. This CDR3 contains 15 residues. CDR3 nucleotide sequence: TGTGCCAGCAGCCAACAGGGGGATAGCAATCAGCCCCAGCATTTT. It codes for CASSQQGDSNQPQHF.

The chain links TRBV7-9 to TRBJ1-1; a weak D match, TRBD1 (6 bases). This CDR3 is 14 amino acids long. Looked up from germline, CDR1 is SEHNR and CDR2 is FQNEAQ (reference sequence). Trimming pared 2 bases from V and 3 bases from J, leaving 10 bases between. CDR3 sequence reads: CASSLTQGDTEAFF. The DNA of the CDR3 is TGTGCCAGCAGCTTAACACAGGGTGACACTGAAGCTTTCTTT.

This clone occurred once. The chain uses TRBV7-2 and TRBJ1-2; D not certain. This CDR3 comprises 14 residues. V lost 1 base, J lost 8 bases, and 14 bases lay in between. The germline V gene encodes CDR1 SGHTA and CDR2 FQGNSA. The chain's CDR3 is CASSLDLGGPGYTF. CDR3 DNA sequence: TGTGCCAGCAGCTTAGATCTGGGCGGGCCCGGCTACACCTTC.

The rearrangement joins TRBV19 to TRBJ1-3, with TRBD1 matching over 8 bases. Germline CDR1 reads LNHDA; CDR2 reads SQIVND (reference sequence). V shed 4 bases, J shed 0 bases, and the junction held 5 bases outside the gene matches. This CDR3 has 16 residues. CDR3 bases: TGTGCCAGTAGTACCAGACAGGGGCTCTCTGGAAACACCATATATTTT. This encodes CASSTRQGLSGNTIYF.

The rearrangement joins TRBV28 to TRBJ1-2; 7 bases map to TRBD1. This CDR3 comprises 12 residues. After removal of 11 bases from V and 5 bases from J, the junction contained 8 bases not matched to a gene. Germline V gene lookup returns CDR1 MDHEN and CDR2 SYDVKM. In nucleotides, the CDR3 is TGTGCCGCGAGGGGGACAGTTTATGGCTACACCTTC. Its protein is CAARGTVYGYTF.

This clone was seen only a few times. The V gene is TRBV19, the J gene TRBJ1-2, with 7 bases matching TRBD1. The V segment lost 6 bases and the J segment 4 bases; nucleotides outside the gene matches: 5. CDR3 size: 13 residues. Germline CDR1 LNHDA, CDR2 SQIVND (reference sequence). This CDR3 is CASRMGQTYGYTF. The CDR3 DNA reads TGTGCCAGTAGGATGGGACAGACCTATGGCTACACCTTC.

This clone appeared a single time. The CDR3 nucleotides are TGTGCCAGCAGTTTGACTAGCGGGAGTTGGGAGACCCAGTACTTC. Amino acid sequence: CASSLTSGSWETQYF. The chain has TRBV27 and TRBJ2-5; TRBD2 matches at 12 bases. The CDR3 totals 15 residues. CDR1 and CDR2 (germline): MNHEY, SMNVEV (reference sequence). Germline trimming cut 3 bases from V and 5 bases from J; bases unmatched to any gene: 4.

The chain is built from TRBV19 and TRBJ2-5, with a weak D call TRBD1 (6 bases). Germline V gene sequence: CDR1 LNHDA, CDR2 SQIVND (reference sequence). CDR3 size: 15 residues. V lost 8 bases and J lost 7, with 23 bases in between. The CDR3 loop is CASRRTALSMGTQYF. The CDR3 nucleotides are TGTGCCAGTCGTAGGACAGCGTTATCGATGGGGACCCAGTACTTC.

For the CDR3, the DNA is TGTGCCAGCAGCACTAGGACGGGGACTGAAGCTTTCTTT. It translates to CASSTRTGTEAFF. The V call is TRBV7-9, the J call TRBJ1-1; D unresolved. Looked up from germline, CDR1 is SEHNR and CDR2 is FQNEAQ (reference sequence). The CDR3 is 13 amino acids. V was pared by 5 bases and J by 5 bases, with 12 bases between.

The chain recombines TRBV7-6 with TRBJ2-7; D possibly corresponds to TRBD2 (5 bases). Trimming took off 5 bases at V and 0 bases at J, with 14 bases between the two ends. Germline V gene data show CDR1 as SGHVS and CDR2 as FNYEAQ. CDR3 length equals 15 residues. Written as DNA, the CDR3 is TGTGCCAGCAGCCTGAGGAGGTCAAGCTCCTACGAGCAGTACTTC. It encodes CASSLRRSSSYEQYF.

The chain links TRBV7-2 to TRBJ2-1; 7 nucleotides match TRBD1. This CDR3 has 15 amino acids. Trimming removed 4 bases from V and 3 bases from J; junction bases left unmatched: 6. Germline V gene data show CDR1 as SGHTA and CDR2 as FQGNSA. The CDR3 bases are TGTGCCAGCAGCTACTCGACAGGGTTCTACAATGAGCAGTTCTTC. Translation: CASSYSTGFYNEQFF. Based on the CDR3 plus reference TRBV7-2 and TRBJ2-1, the full variable domain is GAGVSQSPSNKVTEKGKDVELRCDPISGHTALYWYRQSLGQGLEFLIYFQGNSAPDKSGLPSDRFSAERTGGSVSTLTIQRTQQEDSAVYLCASSYSTGFYNEQFFGPGTRLTVL.

The J gene is TRBJ1-1, the V gene TRBV2; possible D gene TRBD1, 6 bases. CDR1 and CDR2 (germline): SNHLY, FYNNEI. V lost 6 bases and J lost 3, with 20 bases in between. This CDR3 is built from 16 residues. CDR3 bases: TGTGCCAGCAGAAACCTTAAGACAGGTCTAGACACTGAAGCTTTCTTT. Amino acid sequence: CASRNLKTGLDTEAFF.

The sample holds one count of this clone. The chain combines TRBV15 with TRBJ2-3; 10 nucleotides match TRBD2. Losses at the gene ends were 9 bases for V and 6 bases for J; bases not matched to a gene: 12. The CDR3 is 15 residues long. The germline CDR1 and CDR2 sequences are LNHNV and YYDKDF (reference sequence). The CDR3 region has the DNA TGTGCCACTCGGCTAGCGGGGGCCACCAGGGATACGCAGTATTTT. It specifies CATRLAGATRDTQYF. Drawing the rest from reference TRBV15 and TRBJ2-3, the complete variable domain is DAMVIQNPRYQVTQFGKPVTLSCSQTLNHNVMYWYQQKSSQAPKLLFHYYDKDFNNEADTPDNFQSRRPNTSFCFLDIRSPGLGDTAMYLCATRLAGATRDTQYFGPGTRLTVL.

The rearrangement joins TRBV5-1 to TRBJ2-2, with 7 bases aligning to TRBD1. This CDR3 comprises 17 residues. Trimming took 4 bases from V and 4 from J; bases not matched to a gene: 13. The germline CDR1 and CDR2 sequences are SGHRS and YFSETQ. CDR3: CASSPETGFGATGELFF. CDR3 nucleotide sequence: TGCGCCAGCAGCCCCGAGACAGGGTTCGGCGCCACCGGGGAGCTGTTTTTT.

The rearrangement uses TRBV27 and TRBJ2-3, with TRBD2 matching over 12 bases. After removal of 6 bases from V and 7 bases from J, the junction contained 11 bases not matched to a gene. CDR3 length: 16 amino acids. Germline CDR1 reads MNHEY; CDR2 reads SMNVEV (reference sequence). The CDR3 loop reads CASSRSSGRVLNTQYF. Here the CDR3 DNA reads TGTGCCAGCAGCCGCTCTAGCGGGAGGGTTTTGAATACGCAGTATTTT.

The chain combines TRBV7-2 with TRBJ2-7; 9 bases agree with TRBD1. Germline V gene data show CDR1 as SGHTA and CDR2 as FQGNSA. The CDR3 extends over 14 amino acids. Germline trimming cut 6 bases from V and 3 bases from J; bases unmatched to any gene: 6. The CDR3 nucleotides are TGTGCCAGCAGACACCGACAGGGGGGCTACGAGCAGTACTTC. Encoded protein: CASRHRQGGYEQYF.

This clone showed up just once. V is TRBV4-3 and J is TRBJ1-5; 8 nucleotides match TRBD1. The CDR3 length is 16 residues. Germline V lookup: CDR1 LGHNA, CDR2 YSLEER. V was clipped by 3 bases and J by 0 bases; unmatched bases: 4. The CDR3: CASSQGTGFSNQPQHF. The DNA of the CDR3 is TGCGCCAGCAGCCAGGGGACAGGTTTTAGCAATCAGCCCCAGCATTTT.

This clone appeared once. The chain joins TRBV6-6 to TRBJ2-1; 10 bases agree with TRBD2. The V gene's germline CDR1 is MNHNY and CDR2 SVGAGI (reference sequence). V lost 0 bases and J lost 9; bases outside the gene matches: 8. The CDR3 is 16 amino acids. The CDR3 sequence is CASSYSISGGAIEQFF. CDR3 nucleotide sequence: TGTGCCAGCAGTTACTCGATCAGCGGGGGGGCGATTGAGCAGTTCTTC.

The chain couples TRBV19 to TRBJ2-7; D may be TRBD2 (5 bases). The CDR3 length is 13 residues. Germline V lookup: CDR1 LNHDA, CDR2 SQIVND (reference sequence). V was clipped by 10 bases and J by 3 bases, with 16 bases between them. As DNA, the CDR3 is TGTGCCACCATGGGCGGGCGCAACTACGAGCAGTACTTC. Its translation: CATMGGRNYEQYF.